The T cell receptor beta chain described here comes from a study of blood T cell repertoires in COVID-19. The overall study: T cells, B-cell-depleted T cells, or PBMCs provided the cDNA or gDNA that served as material.

TCRdb keeps only in-frame clones here, not all; method: immunoSEQ multiplex PCR. The table includes over 200,000 clones, roughly 89% detected once. V was pared by 5 bases and J by 1 base, with 0 bases of the junction left unmatched. Germline-derived CDR1 and CDR2 are LNHDA and SQIVND (reference sequence). CDR3 length equals 13 residues. Sequenced: PBMCs or T cells enriched from blood (not recorded which). The chain combines TRBV19 with TRBJ2-3; 7 nucleotides align to TRBD2. This TCR was recovered from a woman under 40 with acute COVID-19. The CDR3 DNA is TGTGCCAGTAGTGGGGGGGGCACAGATACGCAGTATTTT. Translated: CASSGGGTDTQYF.